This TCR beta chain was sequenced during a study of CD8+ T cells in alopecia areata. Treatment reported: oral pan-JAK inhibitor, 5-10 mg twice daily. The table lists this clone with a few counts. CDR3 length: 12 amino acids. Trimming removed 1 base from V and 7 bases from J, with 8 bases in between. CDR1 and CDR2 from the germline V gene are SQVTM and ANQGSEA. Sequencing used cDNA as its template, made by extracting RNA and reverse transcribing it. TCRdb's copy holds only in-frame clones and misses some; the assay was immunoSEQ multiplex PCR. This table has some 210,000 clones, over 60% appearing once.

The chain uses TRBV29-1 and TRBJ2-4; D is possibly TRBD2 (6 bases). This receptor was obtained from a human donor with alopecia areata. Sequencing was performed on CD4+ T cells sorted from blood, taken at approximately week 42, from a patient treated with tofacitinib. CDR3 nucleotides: TGCAGCGTTGAAGTACGGGAGAACATTCAGTACTTC. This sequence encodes CSVEVRENIQYF.